The TCR beta chain under discussion was sequenced for a study of cytotoxic CD8 clonotypes in ibrutinib-treated CLL. Overall study context: Included were 11 relapsed/refractory and approximately 15 treatment-naive patients, of whom about 18 were IGHV unmutated.

Turning to this clone: Its antigen is not known.

Method: immunoSEQ multiplex PCR; TCRdb's copy keeps in-frame clones and lacks some. The repertoire has 150,000 to 200,000 clones, roughly 72% of them found once; the top ten carry roughly 12%. Notes on the study in general: Clonality went up at ibrutinib response and then declined back toward baseline at progression.

Extraction of 1.5 to 2.5 micrograms of genomic DNA from cryopreserved PBMCs supplied material for TCR beta libraries. The receptor was isolated from a human donor with chronic lymphocytic leukemia. The specimen comprised PBMCs, sampled after 24 months of ibrutinib treatment.

CDR3 bases: TGTGCCAGCAGCTTACTCCCGAGCGGCAATGAGCAGTTCTTC. This gives the protein CASSLLPSGNEQFF. The rearrangement joins TRBV7-8 to TRBJ2-1, with D possibly being TRBD2 (5 bases). Per the germline V gene, CDR1 is SGHVS and CDR2 is FQNEAQ. V lost 2 bases and J lost 6, with 11 bases in between. The CDR3 spans 14 residues.